This T cell receptor beta chain was identified in a study of a mutant IDH1 vaccine in newly diagnosed glioma. Study summary: The start of vaccination came 4-6 weeks after radiotherapy alone, or with temozolomide cycles. Antecedent treatment encompassed radiotherapy, temozolomide, or their combination; the majority received both.

Sequencing was performed with immunoSEQ multiplex PCR; in TCRdb, only in-frame clones are kept and a portion is missing. The sample shows over 30,000 clones, around nine tenths of them seen only once. Time point indicated: week 47, end of study. The study gave 300 ug of mutant IDH1 20-mer peptide per vaccine dose, with topical imiquimod. Administration of eight vaccinations to patients took place in weeks 1, 3, 5, 7, 11, 15, 19, 23. This clone occurred once. Its specificity is not known. Trimming took 1 base from V and 0 from J, leaving 13 bases between them. Germline values: CDR1 SGHRS, CDR2 YFSETQ. There are 16 residues in the CDR3.

The V call is TRBV5-1, the J call TRBJ2-5; D is tentatively TRBD1 or TRBD2 (5 bases each). Sequencing was performed on PBMCs, taken from a glioma patient whose treatment included an IDH1 peptide vaccine. The clonotype was recovered from a woman in her thirties or forties with glioma. CDR3 DNA sequence: TGCGCCAGCAGCTTGACTCCGGGACGGAACCAAGAGACCCAGTACTTC. Translation: CASSLTPGRNQETQYF.